Here is one TCR beta chain with its context. The table lists this clonotype with a few counts. Its antigen target is currently unknown. Within one base of it there is no much larger clone, and no base qualities were kept. This entry belongs to a study of CD8 T cells in ankylosing spondylitis (dated by TCRdb to about 2017). In terms of the full investigation: T cell receptor beta repertoires were profiled in healthy donors and ankylosing spondylitis patients so that disease-linked TCR variants could be found. The whole study cohort included some 100 healthy donors and 20 to 25 ankylosing spondylitis patients. Peripheral blood was sampled, and synovial fluid was additionally collected from ankylosing spondylitis patients. Here is what the overall study found, with its caveats: The disease-linked clones were reported as significantly enriched in matched synovial fluid samples from ankylosing spondylitis patients. A CD8+ phenotype was shown by the disease-linked clones, which were found at relatively low frequencies in peripheral blood. Some motif variants were previously reported in synovial fluid and blood of reactive arthritis patients, suggesting common disease-initiation mechanisms. A TCR beta motif made up of several highly homologous amino acid variants appeared to be characteristic of blood from ankylosing spondylitis patients.

The sequencer was an Illumina HiSeq 2500. TCR beta libraries were prepared by quantitative 5'-RACE with molecular barcodes. In the authors' own workflow: A new computational method based on a probabilistic model of VDJ rearrangement was used to identify disease-linked TCR variants. The public reads were quality trimmed at Q25 with fastp and then assembled into clones with MiXCR by TCRdb, keeping productive beta chains. CDR3 protein sequences are deduplicated, and each keeps its most common genes and DNA. Here the V and J calls rest on TCRdb's processing, not on the authors' analysis. The sample yields 300,000 to 350,000 distinct CDR3 sequences; around 10% were counted once. The ten top clones hold about 10% of the sample. Including the terminal cysteine and phenylalanine, the CDR3 comprises 14 residues. Left in the record is the CDR3 DNA by itself, 42 bases read in frame from the first base. The trim is 6 bases for V and 2 bases for J, with a gap of 14 bases between the germline ends. According to the germline V gene (reference sequence), CDR1 reads MNHEY and CDR2 reads SMNVEV.

This TCR came from a female donor with ankylosing spondylitis or in good health (not recorded which). Sequenced sample: blood, either unsorted or a sorted T cell fraction (not recorded which). The sequence joins TRBV27 to TRBJ2-7, with the D gene not clear enough to name. The CDR3 in this case is CASRPTGRAYEQYF. The DNA sequence is as follows: TGTGCCAGCAGACCTACTGGACGGGCCTACGAGCAGTACTTC.